This TCR beta chain derives from a study of PD-L1 blockade in urothelial cancer. Whole-study context: About nine tenths of the roughly 29 patients comprised males who had bladder-origin urothelial cancer. Whole-study findings and limits: Tumor-linked clones in blood grew more by 3 weeks in durable-benefit patients.

This clone appeared a single time. The antigen is not known. Urothelial carcinoma in patients was locally advanced or metastatic. V lost 0 bases and J lost 0, with 9 bases in between. The CDR3 contains 16 residues. Germline V gives CDR1 LGHNA, CDR2 YNFKEQ. Some clones are missing from TCRdb's copy, which holds only in-frame ones; the method was immunoSEQ multiplex PCR. Among approximately 79,000 clones listed, about nine tenths were seen once. The chain employs TRBV4-2 and TRBJ1-3; no clear D. The sequence derives from a woman aged 70-85 years with urothelial cancer. Sample: PBMCs, taken around atezolizumab (anti-PD-L1) treatment. The CDR3 protein is CASSQEAVLSGNTIYF. CDR3 in DNA: TGTGCCAGCAGCCAAGAGGCAGTTCTCTCTGGAAACACCATATATTTT.